This entry describes one T cell receptor (beta chain). Source study methods: Reference gene primer amplification gave nucleated cell count estimates. Method: immunoSEQ multiplex PCR; TCRdb's copy keeps in-frame clones and lacks some. V and J calls and clone size are given by that table; D and trimming were obtained from the DNA. The data hold under 250,000 clones, with roughly 80% observed a single time. These data are taken from a study of blood T cell repertoires in COVID-19. Sequenced: peripheral blood. The sequence was collected from a woman in her 70s with acute or convalescent COVID-19.

The CDR3 region has the DNA TGTGCCAGCAGCCCCGGAGGCGGGGGGGCAAGCATTCAGTACTTC. Translation gives CASSPGGGGASIQYF. This chain links TRBV5-5 with TRBJ2-4; 9 nucleotides match TRBD2. From germline, CDR1 is SGHKS and CDR2 YYEKEE (reference sequence). The CDR3 runs to 15 residues. V lost 4 bases and J lost 9; bases outside the gene matches: 11.